The clone carrying this TCR beta chain has at least ten counts. The antigen remains undetermined. These data come from a study of human T cells and chemical hapten exposure. As for the study in general: Chiefly female patients presented with alopecia areata, totalis or universalis.

Study observations and caveats: The formation of large CDR3 similarity clusters by expanded TCRs significantly exceeded that of controls.

The V end was cut by 5 bases, the J end by 0 bases, with 13 bases between. There are 15 residues in the CDR3. From germline, CDR1 is SEHNR and CDR2 FQNEAQ (reference sequence). Stated time point: pre-sensitization, week 0. The treatment was: therapeutic diphenylcyclopropenone sensitization with weekly scalp DPC. The template was total RNA from unfractionated whole blood. In the original workflow: Sample-level TCR yields exhibited a median of about 96,000, with a range of roughly 20,000 to 750,000. Using its own MiXCR run on the RACE reads, TCRdb lists one record per CDR3 protein. The authors' filters were not applied to this entry. Of approximately 90,000 distinct CDR3 sequences listed, around 8.8% are singletons.

This TCR came from a man aged 35 to 55 with alopecia areata. Some clones in this sample may be carry-over from other donors' samples. The material was whole blood, obtained in connection with sensitization to the hapten diphenylcyclopropenone (DPC). V is TRBV7-9 and J is TRBJ1-1, with a weak D call TRBD1 (5 bases). DNA of the CDR3: TGTGCCAGCAGCCTCCTTCGACAGTTGAACACTGAAGCTTTCTTT. Its protein is CASSLLRQLNTEAFF.